This T cell receptor (beta chain) was obtained from a study of beta chain features in type 1 diabetes. This CDR3 region has 15 residues. CDR1 and CDR2 (germline): SGHVS, FQNEAQ. Trimming took 2 bases from V and 2 from J, leaving 10 bases between them. Reverse transcription of all isolated RNA meant that expressed TCRB transcripts were sequenced. Clones were read by immunoSEQ multiplex PCR, and TCRdb kept only the in-frame ones, dropping some. The sample includes 860,000 or so clones, around a sixth of them seen just once. The receptor was isolated from a woman under 30 in good health. This chain joins TRBV7-8 and TRBJ2-1; D is uncertain. Sample: naive CD4+ T cells from blood. The CDR3: CASSLRLMTYNEQFF. DNA for the CDR3: TGTGCCAGCAGCTTACGACTGATGACCTACAATGAGCAGTTCTTC.